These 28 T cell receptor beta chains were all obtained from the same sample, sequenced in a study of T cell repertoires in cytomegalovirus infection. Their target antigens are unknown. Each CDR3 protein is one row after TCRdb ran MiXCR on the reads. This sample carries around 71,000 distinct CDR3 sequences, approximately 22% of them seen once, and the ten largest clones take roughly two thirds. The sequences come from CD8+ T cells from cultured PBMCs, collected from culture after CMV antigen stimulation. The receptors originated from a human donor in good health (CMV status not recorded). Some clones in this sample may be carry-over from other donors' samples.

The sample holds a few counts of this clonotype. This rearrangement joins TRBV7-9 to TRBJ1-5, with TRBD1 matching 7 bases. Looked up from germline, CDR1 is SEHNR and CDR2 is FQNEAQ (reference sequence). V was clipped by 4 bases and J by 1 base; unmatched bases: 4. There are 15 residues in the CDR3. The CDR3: CASSSGRGSNQPQHF. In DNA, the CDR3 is TGTGCCAGCAGCTCGGGCAGGGGGAGCAATCAGCCCCAGCATTTT.

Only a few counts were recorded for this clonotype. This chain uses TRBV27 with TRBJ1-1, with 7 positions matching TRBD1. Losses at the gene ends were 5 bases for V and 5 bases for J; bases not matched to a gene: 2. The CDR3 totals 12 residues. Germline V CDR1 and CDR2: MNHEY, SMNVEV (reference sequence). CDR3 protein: CASSRQGTEAFF. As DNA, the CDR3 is TGTGCCAGCAGTCGACAGGGTACTGAAGCTTTCTTT.

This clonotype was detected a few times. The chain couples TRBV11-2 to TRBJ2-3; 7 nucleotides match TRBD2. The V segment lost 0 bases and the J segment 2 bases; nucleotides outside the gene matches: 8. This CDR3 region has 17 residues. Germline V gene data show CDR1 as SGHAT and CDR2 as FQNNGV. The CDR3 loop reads CASSLEAGYLNTDTQYF. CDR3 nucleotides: TGTGCCAGCAGCTTAGAAGCGGGGTACCTTAACACAGATACGCAGTATTTT.

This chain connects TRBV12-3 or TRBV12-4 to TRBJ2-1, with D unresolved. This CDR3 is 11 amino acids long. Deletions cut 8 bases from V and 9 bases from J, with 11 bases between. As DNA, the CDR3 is TGTGCCAGCGGGAATTGGGGTGAGCAGTTCTTC. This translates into CASGNWGEQFF.

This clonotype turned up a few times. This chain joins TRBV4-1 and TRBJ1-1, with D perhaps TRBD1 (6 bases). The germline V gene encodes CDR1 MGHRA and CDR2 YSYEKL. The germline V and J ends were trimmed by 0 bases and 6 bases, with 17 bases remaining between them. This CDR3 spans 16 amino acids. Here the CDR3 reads CASSQDLRDNYSEAFF. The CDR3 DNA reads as TGCGCCAGCAGCCAAGATCTAAGGGACAACTACTCTGAAGCTTTCTTT.

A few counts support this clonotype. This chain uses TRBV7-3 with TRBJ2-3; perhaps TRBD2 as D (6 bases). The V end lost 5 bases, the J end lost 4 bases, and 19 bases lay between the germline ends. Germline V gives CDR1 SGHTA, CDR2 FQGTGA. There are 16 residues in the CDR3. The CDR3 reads CASSPSLLAGADTQYF. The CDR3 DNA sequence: TGTGCCAGCAGCCCGAGTCTACTAGCCGGTGCAGATACGCAGTATTTT.

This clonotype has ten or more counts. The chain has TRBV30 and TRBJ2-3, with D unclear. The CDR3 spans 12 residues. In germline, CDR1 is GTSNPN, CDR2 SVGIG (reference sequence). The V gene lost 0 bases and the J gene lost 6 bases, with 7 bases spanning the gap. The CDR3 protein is CAWSVAADTQYF. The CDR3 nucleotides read TGTGCCTGGAGTGTAGCTGCGGATACGCAGTATTTT.

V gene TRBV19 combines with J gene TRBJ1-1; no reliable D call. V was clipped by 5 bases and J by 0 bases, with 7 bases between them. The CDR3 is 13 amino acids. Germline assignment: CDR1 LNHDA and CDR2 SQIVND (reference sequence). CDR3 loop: CASSELMNTEAFF. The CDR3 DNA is TGTGCCAGTAGTGAACTGATGAACACTGAAGCTTTCTTT.

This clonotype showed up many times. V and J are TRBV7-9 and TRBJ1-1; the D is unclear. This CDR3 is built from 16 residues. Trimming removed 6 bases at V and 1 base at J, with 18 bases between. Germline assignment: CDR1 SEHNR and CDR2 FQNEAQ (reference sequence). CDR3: CASRNPAGTWNTEAFF. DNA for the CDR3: TGTGCCAGCAGAAATCCCGCGGGCACCTGGAACACTGAAGCTTTCTTT.

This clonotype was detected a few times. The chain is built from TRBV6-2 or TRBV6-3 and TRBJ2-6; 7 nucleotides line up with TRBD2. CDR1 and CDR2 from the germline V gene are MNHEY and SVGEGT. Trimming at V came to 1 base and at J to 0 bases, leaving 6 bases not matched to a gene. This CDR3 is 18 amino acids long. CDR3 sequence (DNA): TGTGCCAGCAGTTACTGGGAGGGACTCAACTCTGGGGCCAACGTCCTGACTTTC. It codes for CASSYWEGLNSGANVLTF.

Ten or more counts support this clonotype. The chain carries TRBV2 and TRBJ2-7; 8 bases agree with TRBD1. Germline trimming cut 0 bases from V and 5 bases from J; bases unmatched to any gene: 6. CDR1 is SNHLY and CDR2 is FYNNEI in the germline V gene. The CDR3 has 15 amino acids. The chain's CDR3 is CASSEAVQGGNEQYF. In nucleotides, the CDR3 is TGTGCCAGCAGTGAAGCGGTACAGGGGGGCAACGAGCAGTACTTC.

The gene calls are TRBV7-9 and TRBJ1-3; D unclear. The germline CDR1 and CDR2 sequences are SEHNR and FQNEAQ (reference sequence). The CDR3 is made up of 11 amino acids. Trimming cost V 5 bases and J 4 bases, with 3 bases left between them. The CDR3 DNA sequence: TGTGCCAGCAGCCCGGGAAACACCATATATTTT. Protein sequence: CASSPGNTIYF.

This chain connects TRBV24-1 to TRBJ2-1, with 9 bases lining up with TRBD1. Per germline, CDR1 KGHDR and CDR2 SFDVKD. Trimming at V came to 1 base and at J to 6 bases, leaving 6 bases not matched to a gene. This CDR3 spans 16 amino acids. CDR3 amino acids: CATSDLPHRGLNEQFF. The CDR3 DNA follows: TGTGCCACCAGTGATTTACCCCACAGGGGGCTCAATGAGCAGTTCTTC.

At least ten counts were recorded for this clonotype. DNA for the CDR3: TGTGCCAGCAGCCCGCTGGCGGGACTAGCCAACCAAGAGACCCAGTACTTC. Encoded protein: CASSPLAGLANQETQYF. This chain links TRBV7-2 with TRBJ2-5, with 9 nucleotides matching TRBD2. Germline-derived CDR1 and CDR2 are SGHTA and FQGNSA. CDR3 length: 17 amino acids. Losses at the gene ends were 5 bases for V and 0 bases for J; bases not matched to a gene: 10.

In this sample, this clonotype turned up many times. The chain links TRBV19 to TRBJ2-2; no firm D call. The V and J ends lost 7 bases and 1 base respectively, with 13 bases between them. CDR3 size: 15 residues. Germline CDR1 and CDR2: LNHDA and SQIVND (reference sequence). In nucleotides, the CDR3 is TGTGCCAGTACCCTGAGGTGGGGGAACACCGGGGAGCTGTTTTTT. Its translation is CASTLRWGNTGELFF. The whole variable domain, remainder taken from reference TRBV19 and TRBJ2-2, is DGGITQSPKYLFRKEGQNVTLSCEQNLNHDAMYWYRQDPGQGLRLIYYSQIVNDFQKGDIAEGYSVSREKKESFPLTVTSAQKNPTAFYLCASTLRWGNTGELFFGEGSRLTVL.

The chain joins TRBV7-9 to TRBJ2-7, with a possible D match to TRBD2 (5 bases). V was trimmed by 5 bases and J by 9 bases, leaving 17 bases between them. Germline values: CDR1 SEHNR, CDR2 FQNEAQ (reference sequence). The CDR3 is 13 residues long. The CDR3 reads CASSHGGPVWQYF. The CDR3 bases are TGTGCCAGCAGCCACGGAGGCCCGGTTTGGCAGTACTTC. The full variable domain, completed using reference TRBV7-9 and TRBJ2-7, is DTGVSQNPRHKITKRGQNVTFRCDPISEHNRLYWYRQTLGQGPEFLTYFQNEAQLEKSRLLSDRFSAERPKGSFSTLEIQRTEQGDSAMYLCASSHGGPVWQYFGPGTRLTVT.

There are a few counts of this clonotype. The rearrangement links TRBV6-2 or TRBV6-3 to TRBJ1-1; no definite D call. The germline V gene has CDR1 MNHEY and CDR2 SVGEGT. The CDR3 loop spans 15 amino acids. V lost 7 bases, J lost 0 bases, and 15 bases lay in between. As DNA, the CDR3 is TGTGCCAGCACCTCCTCGCTCCCAGTGAACACTGAAGCTTTCTTT. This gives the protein CASTSSLPVNTEAFF.

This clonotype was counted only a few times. In DNA, the CDR3 is TGTGCCAGCAAACCTTCCCTTGGTGGTGGGGAGACCCAGTACTTC. This gives the protein CASKPSLGGGETQYF. V usage is TRBV5-5 and J usage is TRBJ2-5; D call uncertain. The germline V and J ends were trimmed by 6 bases and 5 bases, with 20 bases remaining between them. The CDR3 contains 15 residues. Germline V gene data show CDR1 as SGHKS and CDR2 as YYEKEE (reference sequence).

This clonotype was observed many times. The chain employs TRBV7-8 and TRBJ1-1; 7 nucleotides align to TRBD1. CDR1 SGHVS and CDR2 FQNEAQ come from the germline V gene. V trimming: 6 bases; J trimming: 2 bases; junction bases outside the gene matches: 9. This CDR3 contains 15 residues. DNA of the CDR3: TGTGCCAGCAGGCAGCGAAGGGACAGCAACACTGAAGCTTTCTTT. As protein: CASRQRRDSNTEAFF.

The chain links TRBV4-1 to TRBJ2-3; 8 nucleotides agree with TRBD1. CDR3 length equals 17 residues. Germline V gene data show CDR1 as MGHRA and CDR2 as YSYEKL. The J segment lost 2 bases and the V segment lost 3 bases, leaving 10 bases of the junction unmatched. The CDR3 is CASSQDRTGGTTDTQYF. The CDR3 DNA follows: TGCGCCAGCAGCCAGGATCGCACAGGGGGTACCACAGATACGCAGTATTTT.

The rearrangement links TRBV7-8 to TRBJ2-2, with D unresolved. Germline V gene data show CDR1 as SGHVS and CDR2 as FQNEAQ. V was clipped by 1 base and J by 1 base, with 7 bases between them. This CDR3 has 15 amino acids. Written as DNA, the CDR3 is TGTGCCAGCAGCTTAGTCGGAATGAACACCGGGGAGCTGTTTTTT. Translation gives CASSLVGMNTGELFF.

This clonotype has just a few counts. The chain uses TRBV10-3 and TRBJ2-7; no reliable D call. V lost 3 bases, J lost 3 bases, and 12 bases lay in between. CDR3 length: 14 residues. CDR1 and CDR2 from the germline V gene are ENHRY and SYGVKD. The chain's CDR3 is CAISDPNRNYEQYF. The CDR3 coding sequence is TGTGCCATCAGTGACCCAAACAGAAACTACGAGCAGTACTTC.

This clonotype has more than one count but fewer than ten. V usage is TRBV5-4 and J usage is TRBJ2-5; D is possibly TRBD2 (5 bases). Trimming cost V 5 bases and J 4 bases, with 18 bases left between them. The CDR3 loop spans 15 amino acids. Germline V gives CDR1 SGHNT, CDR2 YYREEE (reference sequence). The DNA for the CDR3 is TGTGCCAGCAGGCCCACTAGTCTCGGAGTAGAGACCCAGTACTTC. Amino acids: CASRPTSLGVETQYF.

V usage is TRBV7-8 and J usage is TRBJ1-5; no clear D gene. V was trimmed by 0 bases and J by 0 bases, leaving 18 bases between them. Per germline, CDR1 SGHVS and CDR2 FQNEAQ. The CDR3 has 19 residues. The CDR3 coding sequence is TGTGCCAGCAGCTTAGCGGGGTTGATTGTTATGGGTAGCAATCAGCCCCAGCATTTT. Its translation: CASSLAGLIVMGSNQPQHF.

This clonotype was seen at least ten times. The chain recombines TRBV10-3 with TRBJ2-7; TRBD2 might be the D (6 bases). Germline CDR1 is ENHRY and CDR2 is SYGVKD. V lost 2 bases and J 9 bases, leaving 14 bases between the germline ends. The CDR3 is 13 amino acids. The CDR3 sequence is CAISETSLLGQYF. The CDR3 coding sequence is TGTGCCATCAGTGAGACTAGCCTTTTAGGGCAGTACTTC.

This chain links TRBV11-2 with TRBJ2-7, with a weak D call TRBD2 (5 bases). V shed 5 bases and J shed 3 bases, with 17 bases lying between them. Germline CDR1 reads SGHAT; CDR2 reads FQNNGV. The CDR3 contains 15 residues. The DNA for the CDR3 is TGTGCCAGCAGCCCCACACGGGGTGAGAGCTACGAGCAGTACTTC. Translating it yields CASSPTRGESYEQYF.

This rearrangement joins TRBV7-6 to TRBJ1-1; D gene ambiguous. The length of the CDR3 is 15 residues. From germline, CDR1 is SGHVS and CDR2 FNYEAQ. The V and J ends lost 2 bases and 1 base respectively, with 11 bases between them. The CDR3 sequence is CASSLPGQSNTEAFF. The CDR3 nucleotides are TGTGCCAGCAGCTTACCGGGCCAGTCGAACACTGAAGCTTTCTTT. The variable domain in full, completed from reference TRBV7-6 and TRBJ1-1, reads GAGVSQSPRYKVTKRGQDVALRCDPISGHVSLYWYRQALGQGPEFLTYFNYEAQQDKSGLPNDRFSAERPEGSISTLTIQRTEQRDSAMYRCASSLPGQSNTEAFFGQGTRLTVV.

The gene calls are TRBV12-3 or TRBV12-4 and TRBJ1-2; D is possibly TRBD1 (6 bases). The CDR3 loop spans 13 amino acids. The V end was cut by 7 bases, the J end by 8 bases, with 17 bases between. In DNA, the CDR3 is TGTGCCAGCACCGGACAGCCCACGGGGGGCTACACCTTC. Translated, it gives CASTGQPTGGYTF.